In this sample, the clone carrying this T cell receptor (beta chain) is medium-sized. Its target is unknown. This sample stems from a study of sequential checkpoint blockade in melanoma. The overall study: More than 20 patients had matched tumor biopsies before treatment and at week 13 after nivolumab or ipilimumab alone.

Study results and caveats: Mutational load did not correlate with tumor T-cell fraction or clonality. Patients with week-13 increases in T-cell fraction and clonality benefited about 30 times more often.

Treatment noted: randomized to nivolumab then ipilimumab (arm A) or the reverse (arm B). The method was immunoSEQ multiplex PCR; TCRdb's version includes in-frame clones alone and lacks a portion of them. The sample yields 2,500 or so clones, under 25% seen once. V was cut by 7 bases and J by 5 bases, with 21 bases left in between. Germline CDR1 reads MDHEN; CDR2 reads SYDVKM. This CDR3 has 16 amino acids. The J gene is TRBJ1-5, the V gene TRBV28; D not certain. The material was tumor tissue (inferred from file names), obtained from a patient given nivolumab and ipilimumab in sequence. This TCR derives from a human donor with melanoma. DNA for the CDR3: TGTGCCAGCACGACCAGACGTCGAATAGCGGATCAGCCCCAGCATTTT. Translation: CASTTRRRIADQPQHF.